These 22 T cell receptor beta chains came from one sample sequenced in a study of Ad26.COV2.S vaccination and SARS-CoV-2 variants. Treatment: 15 to 20 received Ad26.COV2.S at low or high dose, single or two shots; five or six received placebo; per-sample allocation not given. Collection of the samples took place on day 63 after the first injection of vaccine or placebo. The repertoire was sequenced with immunoSEQ multiplex PCR; TCRdb's copy has only in-frame clones and lacks some. This sample has 250,000 to 300,000 clones, with about 90% found just once. The material sequenced was peripheral blood, taken in a trial of Ad26.COV2.S vaccine versus placebo. These receptors were obtained from a person between 18 and 59 years old who received the Ad26.COV2.S COVID-19 vaccine or a placebo.

The rearrangement joins TRBV19 to TRBJ1-4, with D possibly matching TRBD1 (6 bases). CDR1 and CDR2 from the germline V gene are LNHDA and SQIVND (reference sequence). The CDR3 consists of 15 residues. V lost 1 base, J lost 8 bases, and 14 bases lay in between. The CDR3, as DNA: TGTGCCAGTAGTATAGCGCTGGCAGGGGAGGAAAAACTGTTTTTT. It encodes CASSIALAGEEKLFF.

The chain carries TRBV2 and TRBJ2-3; TRBD1 matches 7 bases. Trimming removed 6 bases from V and 0 bases from J; junction bases left unmatched: 3. The CDR3 runs to 14 residues. Looked up from germline, CDR1 is SNHLY and CDR2 is FYNNEI. CDR3 loop: CASRDRLSTDTQYF. CDR3 bases: TGTGCCAGCAGGGACAGGCTGAGCACAGATACGCAGTATTTT.

The sample holds a few counts of this clone. The chain combines TRBV27 with TRBJ2-1; TRBD2 aligns across 11 bases. Germline loops: CDR1 MNHEY, CDR2 SMNVEV (reference sequence). V was clipped by 4 bases and J by 7 bases; unmatched bases: 9. This CDR3 region has 16 residues. The CDR3 sequence: CASSSVAGGLRNEQFF. The CDR3 coding sequence is TGTGCCAGCAGTTCAGTAGCGGGAGGGCTTAGGAATGAGCAGTTCTTC.

The chain carries TRBV18 and TRBJ1-1; D is possibly TRBD1 (5 bases). The V and J ends lost 2 bases and 1 base respectively, with 5 bases between them. The CDR3 is 13 amino acids. Germline assignment: CDR1 KGHSH and CDR2 LQKENI. CDR3 nucleotides: TGTGCCAGCTCACCAGGGGGGAACACTGAAGCTTTCTTT. It specifies CASSPGGNTEAFF.

This clone was counted ten times or more. The chain uses TRBV15 and TRBJ1-4; D is ambiguous. Germline values: CDR1 LNHNV, CDR2 YYDKDF (reference sequence). Trimming pared 8 bases from V and 8 bases from J, leaving 18 bases between. The CDR3 sequence is 14 residues long. Here the CDR3 DNA reads TGTGCCACCCAAGGAGGGTCAGATAAGGAAAAACTGTTTTTT. This translates into CATQGGSDKEKLFF.

V gene TRBV19 combines with J gene TRBJ1-4; perhaps TRBD1 as D (6 bases). CDR1 is LNHDA, CDR2 SQIVND, per germline (reference sequence). CDR3 length: 15 amino acids. V was cut by 5 bases and J by 5 bases, with 15 bases left in between. The CDR3 nucleotides read TGTGCCAGTAGTGGGCAGGGGAACGGGAATGAAAAACTGTTTTTT. Protein product: CASSGQGNGNEKLFF.

This chain joins TRBV5-8 and TRBJ2-7; D unclear. Germline V gene lookup returns CDR1 SGHTS and CDR2 YDEGEE. Trimming shortened V by 4 bases and J by 2 bases, and 7 bases separated the two germline ends. The CDR3 covers 12 residues. The CDR3 nucleotides read TGTGCCAGCAGCCGCGGACCCTACGAGCAGTACTTC. It translates to CASSRGPYEQYF.

V usage is TRBV29-1 and J usage is TRBJ1-2; D is unclear. Germline lookup yields CDR1 SQVTM and CDR2 ANQGSEA. The V end lost 4 bases, the J end lost 8 bases, and 11 bases lay between the germline ends. This CDR3 region has 11 residues. CDR3 DNA: TGCAGCGTTGGTCTACGGAGGGGCTACACCTTC. It encodes CSVGLRRGYTF.

This clone was seen just once. CDR3 sequence reads: CAVSDSYGYTF. CDR3 sequence (DNA): TGTGCCGTCTCAGACAGCTATGGCTACACCTTC. V gene TRBV6-5 combines with J gene TRBJ1-2; TRBD1 is a possible D gene (5 bases). This CDR3 spans 11 amino acids. The V end lost 11 bases, the J end lost 4 bases, and 11 bases lay between the germline ends. Germline CDR1 is MNHEY and CDR2 is SVGAGI.

This clone was counted a few times. The chain links TRBV10-2 to TRBJ1-3; no clear D gene. V shed 1 base and J shed 0 bases, with 7 bases lying between them. From germline, CDR1 is WSHSY and CDR2 SAAADI. The CDR3 runs to 15 residues. CDR3 nucleotides: TGCGCCAGCAGTGAGTACACACTCTCTGGAAACACCATATATTTT. Protein sequence: CASSEYTLSGNTIYF.

The chain carries TRBV4-1 and TRBJ1-1; perhaps TRBD1 as D (6 bases). Trimming stripped 4 bases from V and 8 bases from J, with 8 bases between. Per germline, CDR1 MGHRA and CDR2 YSYEKL. This CDR3 spans 11 amino acids. The CDR3 reads CASSRGTEAFF. The CDR3 DNA follows: TGCGCCAGCAGCCGCGGGACAGAAGCTTTCTTT.

The V and J genes are TRBV12-5 and TRBJ2-1; 10 bases match TRBD2. V lost 1 base to trimming and J lost 7 bases; unmatched junction nucleotides: 7. Looked up from germline, CDR1 is LGHNT and CDR2 is FRNRAP. The CDR3 loop spans 16 amino acids. The CDR3 protein is CASGLAPGLATNEQFF. In DNA, the CDR3 is TGTGCTAGTGGTTTGGCGCCGGGACTAGCGACTAATGAGCAGTTCTTC.

This clone was observed once. The chain combines TRBV7-8 with TRBJ2-3, with a tentative D call TRBD2 (7 bases). The CDR3 is made up of 15 amino acids. The germline CDR1 and CDR2 sequences are SGHVS and FQNEAQ. The germline V and J ends were trimmed by 5 bases and 2 bases, with 14 bases remaining between them. The CDR3 nucleotides read TGTGCCAGCAGCCGAGAGGCGGGGGCCACAGATACGCAGTATTTT. Its translation is CASSREAGATDTQYF.

The rearrangement joins TRBV5-4 to TRBJ2-5, with D perhaps matching TRBD2 (6 bases). CDR3 length: 16 amino acids. Trimming removed 4 bases at V and 2 bases at J, with 18 bases between. CDR1 SGHNT and CDR2 YYREEE come from the germline V gene (reference sequence). In DNA form, the CDR3 reads TGTGCCAGCAGCCCTGGGGCGGGAATGCTACAAGAGACCCAGTACTTC. Amino acids: CASSPGAGMLQETQYF.

The chain links TRBV5-1 to TRBJ2-3; TRBD2 agrees at 7 bases. Germline V gene data show CDR1 as SGHRS and CDR2 as YFSETQ. The length of the CDR3 is 16 residues. V trimming: 0 bases; J trimming: 1 base; junction bases outside the gene matches: 5. CDR3 sequence reads: CASSLAPLAGTDTQYF. CDR3 nucleotide sequence: TGCGCCAGCAGCTTGGCCCCTCTAGCGGGCACAGATACGCAGTATTTT. Based on the CDR3 plus reference TRBV5-1 and TRBJ2-3, the full variable domain is KAGVTQTPRYLIKTRGQQVTLSCSPISGHRSVSWYQQTPGQGLQFLFEYFSETQRNKGNFPGRFSGRQFSNSRSEMNVSTLELGDSALYLCASSLAPLAGTDTQYFGPGTRLTVL.

This sequence joins TRBV15 and TRBJ2-1; 14 nucleotides agree with TRBD2. V lost 5 bases to trimming and J lost 2 bases; unmatched junction nucleotides: 23. Germline V gives CDR1 LNHNV, CDR2 YYDKDF (reference sequence). The CDR3 runs 23 residues. The CDR3 sequence: CATSARGDRPGLAGVPTYNEQFF. The CDR3 DNA reads as TGTGCCACCAGCGCTCGGGGAGACAGACCGGGACTAGCGGGAGTTCCAACCTACAATGAGCAGTTCTTC.

The chain combines TRBV5-1 with TRBJ2-1, with D uncertain. CDR3 length equals 14 residues. Germline V lookup: CDR1 SGHRS, CDR2 YFSETQ. V was shortened by 0 bases and J by 5 bases, with 9 bases between the two germline ends. The CDR3 here is CASSLGAWNNEQFF. In DNA form, the CDR3 reads TGCGCCAGCAGCTTGGGGGCTTGGAACAATGAGCAGTTCTTC.

The genes are TRBV2 and TRBJ1-6; TRBD1 aligns across 10 bases. Germline V lookup: CDR1 SNHLY, CDR2 FYNNEI. The CDR3 spans 17 residues. The trim removed 2 bases at V and 9 bases at J, leaving 10 bases unmatched. The CDR3 DNA reads as TGTGCCAGCAGTGAAACGCCCTACCGGGACAGGGGTTCACCCCTCCACTTT. Amino acids: CASSETPYRDRGSPLHF.

The genes are TRBV28 and TRBJ2-7; 12 positions match TRBD1. Germline V gene lookup returns CDR1 MDHEN and CDR2 SYDVKM. Germline trimming cut 6 bases from V and 3 bases from J; bases unmatched to any gene: 12. This CDR3 spans 17 amino acids. As DNA, the CDR3 is TGTGCCAGCAGACCCTCCCCCGGGACAGGGGGCTTCTACGAGCAGTACTTC. Amino acids: CASRPSPGTGGFYEQYF.

The V gene is TRBV4-2, the J gene TRBJ1-3; D uncertain. Trimming removed 7 bases from V and 0 bases from J, with 16 bases in between. Germline V gene lookup returns CDR1 LGHNA and CDR2 YNFKEQ. The CDR3 covers 16 residues. The CDR3 loop is CASTPTVVTSGNTIYF. The CDR3 nucleotides are TGTGCCAGCACCCCCACGGTGGTAACCTCTGGAAACACCATATATTTT.

The chain has TRBV6-2 or TRBV6-3 and TRBJ2-7; 14 nucleotides agree with TRBD2. The V gene end was trimmed by 3 bases and the J gene end by 0 bases; junction bases not matched to a gene: 13. CDR1 is MNHEY and CDR2 is SVGEGT in the germline V gene. The CDR3 extends over 20 amino acids. CDR3 loop: CASSYPRSPGTSGSSYEQYF. Here the CDR3 DNA reads TGTGCCAGCAGTTATCCACGGTCCCCCGGGACTAGCGGGAGCTCCTACGAGCAGTACTTC.

The V call is TRBV10-3, the J call TRBJ2-7; D is unclear. Trimming pared 3 bases from V and 4 bases from J, leaving 13 bases between. This CDR3 is built from 14 residues. The germline gives CDR1 ENHRY, CDR2 SYGVKD. The CDR3 here is CAISDSQFGYEQYF. Here the CDR3 DNA reads TGTGCCATCAGTGACAGTCAATTCGGATACGAGCAGTACTTC.